The rows below give T cell receptor beta chains drawn from one sample of a study of T cell responses to AZD1222 COVID-19 vaccine. Method: immunoSEQ multiplex PCR; TCRdb's copy keeps in-frame clones and lacks some. The table lists about 110,000 clones, roughly 87% of them singletons. This material consisted of peripheral blood, taken on day 0 of AZD1222 vaccination. The receptors derive from an adult in good health. CDR3s include the opening cysteine and the closing phenylalanine or tryptophan. A D gene is named only where the DNA matches it firmly. Clone size appears in some rows only: once, few, many, or a class for an expanded clone.

clone size	V gene	D gene	J gene	CDR3 DNA	CDR3 protein
.	TRBV9	.	TRBJ2-3	TGTGCCAGCAGCTCCGACAGCACAGATACGCAGTATTTT	CASSSDSTDTQYF
.	TRBV9	.	TRBJ1-4	TGTGCCAGTCAAAGGGGGTCTAATGAAAAACTGTTTTTT	CASQRGSNEKLFF
.	TRBV3-1/TRBV3-2	TRBD1	TRBJ1-3	TGTGCCAGCAGTCCAAGGACAGGCTCTGGAAACACCATATATTTT	CASSPRTGSGNTIYF
.	TRBV5-5	.	TRBJ1-1	TGTGCCAGCAGCTTTTTGTCAGGGATGAACACTGAAGCTTTCTTT	CASSFLSGMNTEAFF
.	TRBV7-9	TRBD1	TRBJ1-2	TGTGCCAGCAGACGGGACAGGGGAACCTATGGCTACACCTTC	CASRRDRGTYGYTF
.	TRBV18	TRBD1	TRBJ1-4	TGTGCCAGCTCACCCCGACAGGGAGAAAAACTGTTTTTT	CASSPRQGEKLFF
.	TRBV19	TRBD1	TRBJ2-2	TGTGCCAGCCGAGGGGGCCACGGTGGGCTCGCCGGGGAGCTGTTTTTT	CASRGGHGGLAGELFF
.	TRBV7-9	.	TRBJ2-3	TGTGCCAGCAGCACAGATACGCAGTATTTT	CASSTDTQYF
few	TRBV7-9	.	TRBJ1-2	TGTGCCAGCAGCTCAGCAGGGCTCAGGACCTATGGCTACACCTTC	CASSSAGLRTYGYTF
.	TRBV27	.	TRBJ1-3	TGTGCCAGCAGTGCCAGGGTTTCTGGAAACACCATATATTTT	CASSARVSGNTIYF
.	TRBV27	.	TRBJ2-3	TGTGCCAGCAGTTCCCCCCCTTTGACTAGCACAGATACGCAGTATTTT	CASSSPPLTSTDTQYF
.	TRBV5-6	.	TRBJ1-5	TGTGCCAGCAGCTTGGAGGGGGACTATAGCAATCAGCCCCAGCATTTT	CASSLEGDYSNQPQHF
.	TRBV7-2	.	TRBJ1-1	TGTGCCAGCAGCTTAGTGGGTAGTGACACTGAAGCTTTCTTT	CASSLVGSDTEAFF